These T cell receptor beta chains were read from a single sample in a study of cytomegalovirus exposure and HLA in healthy donors. Only in-frame clones appear in the TCRdb table, and some are missing; sequencing was by immunoSEQ multiplex PCR. This sample's table reports roughly 50,000 clones. The sequenced sample was PBMCs. The receptors here all came from a male donor in good health and CMV-seropositive. Each CDR3 is given with its conserved first and last residue. D genes are given only for firm matches.

j_gene: TRBJ1-1; v_gene: TRBV5-4; d_gene: TRBD1; CDR3nt: TGTGCCAGCAGCTTGGAGGCAGGGGGCACTGAAGCTTTCTTT; CDR3aa: CASSLEAGGTEAFF
j_gene: TRBJ1-3; v_gene: TRBV15; d_gene: TRBD1; CDR3nt: TGTGCCACGTCGACAGGGAACACCATATATTTT; CDR3aa: CATSTGNTIYF
j_gene: TRBJ1-6; v_gene: TRBV7-9; d_gene: NA; CDR3nt: TGTGCCAGCAGTCTGGACAGAGGCTATAATTCACCCCTCCACTTT; CDR3aa: CASSLDRGYNSPLHF
j_gene: TRBJ1-4; v_gene: TRBV28; d_gene: NA; CDR3nt: TGTGCCAGCAGTTTATTCAGGGGAACTAATGAAAAACTGTTTTTT; CDR3aa: CASSLFRGTNEKLFF
j_gene: TRBJ1-2; v_gene: TRBV4-2; d_gene: NA; CDR3nt: TGTGCCAGCAGCCAACAACAGGGCCCCTATGGCTACACCTTC; CDR3aa: CASSQQQGPYGYTF
j_gene: TRBJ1-4; v_gene: TRBV5-6; d_gene: TRBD1; CDR3nt: TGTGCCAGCAGCTCGGACAGGGGGCAGGGTGAAAAACTGTTTTTT; CDR3aa: CASSSDRGQGEKLFF
j_gene: TRBJ2-5; v_gene: TRBV30; d_gene: NA; CDR3nt: TGTGCCTGGGGTATTACACCTGTGTCCGAGACCCAGTACTTC; CDR3aa: CAWGITPVSETQYF
j_gene: TRBJ2-1; v_gene: TRBV20-1; d_gene: NA; CDR3nt: TGCAGTGCTAGATTCCGGGGTGAGCAGTTCTTC; CDR3aa: CSARFRGEQFF
j_gene: TRBJ1-5; v_gene: TRBV4-1; d_gene: NA; CDR3nt: TGCGCCAGCAGCCAAGAGGGGGGGGGCTCACGACAGCCCCAGCATTTT; CDR3aa: CASSQEGGGSRQPQHF
j_gene: TRBJ2-7; v_gene: TRBV7-9; d_gene: TRBD1; CDR3nt: TGTGCCAGCAGCTCCGGACAGGGGGCGCGCGAGCAGTACTTC; CDR3aa: CASSSGQGAREQYF
j_gene: TRBJ1-5; v_gene: TRBV2; d_gene: TRBD1; CDR3nt: TGTGCCAGCAACAGAAGGACAGGTCGGGATCAGCCCCAGCATTTT; CDR3aa: CASNRRTGRDQPQHF
j_gene: TRBJ1-2; v_gene: TRBV7-8; d_gene: NA; CDR3nt: TGTGCCAGCAGCTTCCACGGTGATGGCTACACCTTC; CDR3aa: CASSFHGDGYTF
j_gene: TRBJ2-3; v_gene: TRBV28; d_gene: TRBD2; CDR3nt: TGTGCCAGCAGTCCCCCGGGGGGAGGAAGTGGCTCCGATACGCAGTATTTT; CDR3aa: CASSPPGGGSGSDTQYF
j_gene: TRBJ2-1; v_gene: TRBV4-3; d_gene: NA; CDR3nt: TGCGCCAGCAGCCGAGAGCTTGGCGGCAACAATGAGCAGTTCTTC; CDR3aa: CASSRELGGNNEQFF
j_gene: TRBJ1-2; v_gene: TRBV6-1; d_gene: TRBD1; CDR3nt: TGTGCCAGCAGTGAATTGAACAGGGGAGAGTATGGCTACACCTTC; CDR3aa: CASSELNRGEYGYTF
j_gene: TRBJ1-3; v_gene: TRBV6-5; d_gene: TRBD1; CDR3nt: TGTGCCAGCAGTTACCGGAGGGGGACAGGGGCGAACACCATATATTTT; CDR3aa: CASSYRRGTGANTIYF
j_gene: TRBJ2-4; v_gene: TRBV28; d_gene: TRBD1; CDR3nt: TGTGCCAGCAGACCTGTGACAGGGGGCTCGAAAAACATTCAGTACTTC; CDR3aa: CASRPVTGGSKNIQYF
j_gene: TRBJ1-5; v_gene: TRBV4-3; d_gene: NA; CDR3nt: TGCGCCAGCAGCCAAGACAGGGTTGGCAATCAGCCCCAGCATTTT; CDR3aa: CASSQDRVGNQPQHF
j_gene: TRBJ2-7; v_gene: TRBV15; d_gene: NA; CDR3nt: TGTGCCACCAGCAGAGTGTCTAGCTCCTACGAGCAGTACTTC; CDR3aa: CATSRVSSSYEQYF
j_gene: TRBJ2-7; v_gene: TRBV7-6; d_gene: TRBD1; CDR3nt: TGTGCCAGCAGCCCCCGGGACAGCGAGCAGTACTTC; CDR3aa: CASSPRDSEQYF
j_gene: TRBJ1-6; v_gene: TRBV28; d_gene: NA; CDR3nt: TGTGCCAGCAGTAGAATTCGGACAGTAAAAAATTCACCCCTCCACTTT; CDR3aa: CASSRIRTVKNSPLHF
j_gene: TRBJ2-2; v_gene: TRBV10-3; d_gene: TRBD2; CDR3nt: TGTGCCATCAGTGGTACTAGCGGGGGGGCGGTAACCGGGGAGCTGTTTTTT; CDR3aa: CAISGTSGGAVTGELFF
j_gene: TRBJ1-3; v_gene: TRBV4-3; d_gene: NA; CDR3nt: TGCGCCAGCAGCCTCGAGACAGGAAACACCATATATTTT; CDR3aa: CASSLETGNTIYF
j_gene: TRBJ1-2; v_gene: TRBV19; d_gene: TRBD1; CDR3nt: TGTGCCAGTAGTCCTAGGGACAGGGCGAGCTACACCTTC; CDR3aa: CASSPRDRASYTF
j_gene: TRBJ1-2; v_gene: TRBV20-1; d_gene: NA; CDR3nt: TGCAGTGCTAGAGGAGGGTATGGCTACACCTTC; CDR3aa: CSARGGYGYTF
j_gene: TRBJ2-1; v_gene: TRBV7-3; d_gene: TRBD1; CDR3nt: TGTGCCAGCAGCCTCGGGGGACAGGTCCGGGTACGCTCCTACAATGAGCAGTTCTTC; CDR3aa: CASSLGGQVRVRSYNEQFF
j_gene: TRBJ2-7; v_gene: TRBV5-6; d_gene: TRBD1; CDR3nt: TGTGCCAGCAGCTTGGAGGGGGCCAGGGGGTCCTACGAGCAGTACTTC; CDR3aa: CASSLEGARGSYEQYF
j_gene: TRBJ2-7; v_gene: TRBV7-6; d_gene: NA; CDR3nt: TGTGCCAGCAGCTTAATCGGGGGGCCCTCCGAGCAGTACTTC; CDR3aa: CASSLIGGPSEQYF
j_gene: TRBJ1-6; v_gene: TRBV7-2; d_gene: NA; CDR3nt: TGTGCCAGCAGCTTAGCGGTCACGGGAGGTAATTCACCCCTCCACTTT; CDR3aa: CASSLAVTGGNSPLHF
j_gene: TRBJ1-5; v_gene: TRBV28; d_gene: TRBD1; CDR3nt: TGTGCCAGCAGTTATATGGGGACAGGGGCGTCCGCTCAGCATTTT; CDR3aa: CASSYMGTGASAQHF
j_gene: TRBJ2-7; v_gene: TRBV6-1; d_gene: NA; CDR3nt: TGTGCCAGCAGGGAAGACGGAGCCTACGAGCAGTACTTC; CDR3aa: CASREDGAYEQYF
j_gene: TRBJ2-2; v_gene: TRBV19; d_gene: TRBD2; CDR3nt: TGTGCCAGTAGTACCCGACGGACTAGCGGGGGGGCCGGGGAGCTGTTTTTT; CDR3aa: CASSTRRTSGGAGELFF
j_gene: TRBJ2-2; v_gene: TRBV5-1; d_gene: TRBD1; CDR3nt: TGCGCCAGCAGCTTGGTAAGGACAGGGGACACCGGGGAGCTGTTTTTT; CDR3aa: CASSLVRTGDTGELFF
j_gene: TRBJ1-2; v_gene: TRBV9; d_gene: NA; CDR3nt: TGTGCCAGCAGCACCCTCGAGGAGAATGGCTACACCTTC; CDR3aa: CASSTLEENGYTF
j_gene: TRBJ2-1; v_gene: TRBV6-1; d_gene: TRBD2; CDR3nt: TGTGCCAGCAGTGAAGTAAATGCTGTGCGGGGGGCCAATGAGCAGTTCTTC; CDR3aa: CASSEVNAVRGANEQFF
j_gene: TRBJ2-7; v_gene: TRBV27; d_gene: NA; CDR3nt: TGTGCCAGCAGTCCGGACAGAAGCTCCTACGAGCAGTACTTC; CDR3aa: CASSPDRSSYEQYF
j_gene: TRBJ2-2; v_gene: TRBV30; d_gene: TRBD1; CDR3nt: TGTGCCTGGCGCCAGGGACAGGGGGACACCGGGGAGCTGTTTTTT; CDR3aa: CAWRQGQGDTGELFF
j_gene: TRBJ1-4; v_gene: TRBV7-9; d_gene: NA; CDR3nt: TGTGCCAGCAGCTCACCTATCAATGAAAAACTGTTTTTT; CDR3aa: CASSSPINEKLFF
j_gene: TRBJ2-4; v_gene: TRBV2; d_gene: TRBD1; CDR3nt: TGTGCCCGCAAGAGACAGGGGCAGAACATTCAGTACTTC; CDR3aa: CARKRQGQNIQYF
j_gene: TRBJ1-2; v_gene: TRBV12-5; d_gene: NA; CDR3nt: TGTGCTAGTGGTGAATGGACAGTTGGACCGGCTAACTATGGCTACACCTTC; CDR3aa: CASGEWTVGPANYGYTF
j_gene: TRBJ1-5; v_gene: TRBV29-1; d_gene: TRBD1; CDR3nt: TGCAGCGTCGGGGACAGGGATCAGCCCCAGCATTTT; CDR3aa: CSVGDRDQPQHF
j_gene: TRBJ2-7; v_gene: TRBV19; d_gene: NA; CDR3nt: TGTGCCAGTAGTATAGATCTACCTTACGAGCAGTACTTC; CDR3aa: CASSIDLPYEQYF
j_gene: TRBJ2-2; v_gene: TRBV6-5; d_gene: NA; CDR3nt: TGTGCCAGCAGTTCCACGCGAGGCACCGGGGAGCTGTTTTTT; CDR3aa: CASSSTRGTGELFF
j_gene: TRBJ2-4; v_gene: TRBV4-1; d_gene: NA; CDR3nt: TGCGCCAGCAGCCAAGAACTAGCCAAAAACATTCAGTACTTC; CDR3aa: CASSQELAKNIQYF
j_gene: TRBJ1-1; v_gene: TRBV18; d_gene: NA; CDR3nt: TGTGCCAGCTCTCCCTGGACAGTCACTGAAGCTTTCTTT; CDR3aa: CASSPWTVTEAFF
j_gene: TRBJ2-7; v_gene: TRBV4-1; d_gene: NA; CDR3nt: TGCGCCAGCAGCCAAAAGACAGACCACTACGAGCAGTACTTC; CDR3aa: CASSQKTDHYEQYF
j_gene: TRBJ2-3; v_gene: TRBV11-2; d_gene: NA; CDR3nt: TGTGCCAGCAGCTTTAACAGGCCCACAGATACGCAGTATTTT; CDR3aa: CASSFNRPTDTQYF
j_gene: TRBJ2-7; v_gene: TRBV11-2; d_gene: TRBD2; CDR3nt: TGTGCCAGCAGCTTTGGGGGGAGGGGAGGCGAGCAGTACTTC; CDR3aa: CASSFGGRGGEQYF
j_gene: TRBJ2-1; v_gene: TRBV6-5; d_gene: NA; CDR3nt: TGTGCCAGCTTCGGGACATCAGAGAGGGGGAATGAGCAGTTCTTC; CDR3aa: CASFGTSERGNEQFF
j_gene: TRBJ2-7; v_gene: TRBV7-9; d_gene: NA; CDR3nt: TGTGCCAGCACCCCTCGGGGGGCCAACGAGCAGTACTTC; CDR3aa: CASTPRGANEQYF
j_gene: TRBJ1-1; v_gene: TRBV30; d_gene: NA; CDR3nt: TGTGCTCAGACAGTCCTGATGAACACTGAAGCTTTCTTT; CDR3aa: CAQTVLMNTEAFF
j_gene: TRBJ2-3; v_gene: TRBV5-6; d_gene: NA; CDR3nt: TGTGCCAGCAGCTTCTGGGGTGCTTCTTCGGGGGCAGATACGCAGTATTTT; CDR3aa: CASSFWGASSGADTQYF
j_gene: TRBJ2-5; v_gene: TRBV19; d_gene: TRBD2; CDR3nt: TGTGCCAGTACCCCTCCGGGACTAGGAGAGACCCAGTACTTC; CDR3aa: CASTPPGLGETQYF
j_gene: TRBJ2-2; v_gene: TRBV6-5; d_gene: NA; CDR3nt: TGTGCCAGCACGGCGATTGCGGCCGGGGAGCTGTTTTTT; CDR3aa: CASTAIAAGELFF
j_gene: TRBJ2-5; v_gene: TRBV18; d_gene: NA; CDR3nt: TGTGCCAGCTCACCCGGGTCCCAAGAGACCCAGTACTTC; CDR3aa: CASSPGSQETQYF
j_gene: TRBJ2-1; v_gene: TRBV7-2; d_gene: TRBD2; CDR3nt: TGTGCCAGCAGCTCATTGGGACTAGCGGGGGGGTATGAGCAGTTCTTC; CDR3aa: CASSSLGLAGGYEQFF
j_gene: TRBJ1-1; v_gene: TRBV5-1; d_gene: NA; CDR3nt: TGCGCCAGCAGCTCCCAGGGACACCTGAACACTGAAGCTTTCTTT; CDR3aa: CASSSQGHLNTEAFF
j_gene: TRBJ2-7; v_gene: TRBV28; d_gene: NA; CDR3nt: TGTGCCAGCAGTTTACAGGCCTACGAGCAGTACTTC; CDR3aa: CASSLQAYEQYF
j_gene: TRBJ1-4; v_gene: TRBV7-9; d_gene: NA; CDR3nt: TGTGCCAGCAGCCGCACGGGTGGCCTTAATGAAAAACTGTTTTTT; CDR3aa: CASSRTGGLNEKLFF